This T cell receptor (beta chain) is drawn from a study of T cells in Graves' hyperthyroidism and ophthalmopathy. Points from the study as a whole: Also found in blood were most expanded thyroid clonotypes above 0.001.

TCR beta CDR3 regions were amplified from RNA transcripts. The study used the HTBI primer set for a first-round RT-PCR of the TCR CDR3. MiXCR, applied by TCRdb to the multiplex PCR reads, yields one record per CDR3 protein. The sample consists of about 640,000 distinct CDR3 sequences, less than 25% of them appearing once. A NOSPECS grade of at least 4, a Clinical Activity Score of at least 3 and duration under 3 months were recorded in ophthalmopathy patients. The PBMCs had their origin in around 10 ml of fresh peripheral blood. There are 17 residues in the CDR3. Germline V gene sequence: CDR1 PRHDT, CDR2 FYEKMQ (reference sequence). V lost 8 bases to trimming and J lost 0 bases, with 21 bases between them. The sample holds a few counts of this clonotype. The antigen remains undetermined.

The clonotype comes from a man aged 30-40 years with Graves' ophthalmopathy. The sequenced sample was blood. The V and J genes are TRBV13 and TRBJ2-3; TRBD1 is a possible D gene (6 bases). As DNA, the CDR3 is TGTGCCAGCGGAAAGGAACGACAGGAATCTAGCACAGATACGCAGTATTTT. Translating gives CASGKERQESSTDTQYF. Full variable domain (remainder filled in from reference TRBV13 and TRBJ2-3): AAGVIQSPRHLIKEKRETATLKCYPIPRHDTVYWYQQGPGQDPQFLISFYEKMQSDKGSIPDRFSAQQFSDYHSELNMSSLELGDSALYFCASGKERQESSTDTQYFGPGTRLTVL.